This is a list of T cell receptor beta chains from one sample in a study of CD8 T cells in Susac syndrome. TCRdb called the immunoSEQ multiplex PCR reads again in MiXCR, with one record for every CDR3 protein. The table includes 200,000 to 250,000 distinct CDR3 sequences, about 94% detected once. Sequencing input: CD4+ T cells from PBMCs. Receptors were obtained from a human donor with Susac syndrome. CDR3s leave out the opening cysteine and the closing phenylalanine or tryptophan.

j_call,cdr3_length,v_call,cdr3_aa
TRBJ2-3,16,TRBV7-8,ASSPRRFGGGSTDTQY
TRBJ1-6,12,TRBV28,ASSPHRQDSPLH
TRBJ1-6,13,TRBV5-1,ASSSNTGDNSPLH
TRBJ1-2,14,TRBV4-3,ASTGSLGPPLIGYT
TRBJ1-2,10,TRBV29-1,SVEASGDGYT
TRBJ1-5,11,TRBV7-2,ASSLGRHQPQH
TRBJ2-3,13,TRBV5-1,ASCPSGAPTDTQY
TRBJ2-7,11,TRBV20-1,SASKGNPYEQY
TRBJ2-2,12,TRBV29-1,SVEEDRGTGELF
TRBJ2-1,17,TRBV29-1,SVDLYMTSGGRGYNEQF
TRBJ2-4,13,TRBV12-3/TRBV12-4,ASSLTASGGRLPY
TRBJ2-1,15,TRBV29-1,SVGGDRGLGSYNEQF
TRBJ1-3,12,TRBV5-1,ASSQGQGGDTIY
TRBJ2-1,10,TRBV6-1,ASSPDYNEQF
TRBJ2-3,12,TRBV30,AWTLDWGTDTQY
TRBJ2-7,10,TRBV9,ASSLREGEQY
TRBJ2-3,10,TRBV6-1,ASSASSDTQY
TRBJ2-7,10,TRBV10-3,AISDQGYEQY
TRBJ2-4,13,TRBV5-1,ASSLEGTAKNIQY
TRBJ1-6,14,TRBV20-1,SAVAVPGSYNSPLH
TRBJ2-7,12,TRBV30,AWTEKGGSYEQY
TRBJ2-7,13,TRBV9,ASSVGQGLYYEQY
TRBJ2-4,12,TRBV27,ASSLQGSKNIQY
TRBJ2-3,15,TRBV5-1,ASSLGTGGLITDTQY
TRBJ1-5,11,TRBV4-3,ASSQGGEQPQH